Below are 17 T cell receptor beta chains sequenced from a single sample in a study of technical replicates of blood from a few donors. Method: immunoSEQ multiplex PCR; TCRdb's copy keeps in-frame clones and lacks some. The repertoire consists of tens of thousands of clones, with roughly 92% occurring once and the leading ten covering 0.4% to 0.45%. The sequencing input was T cells isolated from PBMCs. The receptors originated from a human donor in good health.

This clone was seen a few times. The chain is built from TRBV7-9 and TRBJ1-5; 9 positions agree with TRBD1. J lost 4 bases, V lost 4 bases, and 2 bases had no gene match. Germline lookup yields CDR1 SEHNR and CDR2 FQNEAQ (reference sequence). The CDR3 consists of 14 residues. The CDR3 region is CASSSGQGNQPQHF. The DNA for the CDR3 is TGTGCCAGCAGCTCTGGACAGGGGAATCAGCCCCAGCATTTT.

V and J are TRBV10-3 and TRBJ2-7; D may be TRBD1 (5 bases). Germline V lookup: CDR1 ENHRY, CDR2 SYGVKD. Trimming pared 0 bases from V and 2 bases from J, leaving 8 bases between. The CDR3 totals 14 residues. DNA for the CDR3: TGTGCCATCAGTGAGTCGACAGACCCCTACGAGCAGTACTTC. Residues: CAISESTDPYEQYF.

This chain uses TRBV28 with TRBJ1-5; D gene ambiguous. Trimming cost V 6 bases and J 3 bases, with 3 bases left between them. Germline loops: CDR1 MDHEN, CDR2 SYDVKM. The CDR3 length is 11 residues. The CDR3 here is CASSYNQPQHF. Written as DNA, the CDR3 is TGTGCCAGCAGCTACAATCAGCCCCAGCATTTT. Complete variable domain (other parts from reference TRBV28 and TRBJ1-5): DVKVTQSSRYLVKRTGEKVFLECVQDMDHENMFWYRQDPGLGLRLIYFSYDVKMKEKGDIPEGYSVSREKKERFSLILESASTNQTSMYLCASSYNQPQHFGDGTRLSIL.

V gene TRBV28 combines with J gene TRBJ2-7; D is perhaps TRBD2 (5 bases). This CDR3 region has 14 residues. V lost 7 bases and J 0 bases, leaving 13 bases between the germline ends. Per germline, CDR1 MDHEN and CDR2 SYDVKM. CDR3 loop: CASIPDSLSYEQYF. The CDR3 DNA is TGTGCCAGCATTCCGGACTCTCTCTCCTACGAGCAGTACTTC.

This chain links TRBV5-1 with TRBJ1-1; a weak D match, TRBD1 (5 bases). Trimming cost V 2 bases and J 4 bases, with 12 bases left between them. The CDR3 runs 14 residues. Germline V gives CDR1 SGHRS, CDR2 YFSETQ. The CDR3 bases are TGCGCCAGCAGCTTACTACAGGTGGGCACTGAAGCTTTCTTT. Translating it yields CASSLLQVGTEAFF.

This clone was seen more than once but under ten times. This chain joins TRBV10-3 and TRBJ1-1; TRBD1 matches 9 bases. Trimming at V came to 5 bases and at J to 11 bases, leaving 18 bases not matched to a gene. The CDR3 loop spans 16 amino acids. Germline CDR1 reads ENHRY; CDR2 reads SYGVKD. The CDR3 region is CAISNLPGQGMFRAFF. For the CDR3, the DNA is TGTGCCATCAGTAACTTACCGGGACAGGGAATGTTTAGGGCTTTCTTT.

The chain is built from TRBV6-5 and TRBJ1-2; D perhaps matches TRBD1 (6 bases). Germline assignment: CDR1 MNHEY and CDR2 SVGAGI. Trimming cost V 2 bases and J 1 base, with 11 bases left between them. The CDR3 contains 15 residues. The CDR3 sequence: CASSYGQPSNYGYTF. CDR3 bases: TGTGCCAGCAGTTACGGACAGCCAAGTAACTATGGCTACACCTTC.

V usage is TRBV4-2 and J usage is TRBJ2-5; 7 bases align to TRBD1. This CDR3 contains 16 residues. CDR1 LGHNA and CDR2 YNFKEQ come from the germline V gene. With 0 bases clipped from V and 4 bases from J, the junction kept 8 bases outside the gene matches. The CDR3, as DNA: TGTGCCAGCAGCCAAGATCGCCACCCAGGGGGAGAGACCCAGTACTTC. Protein sequence: CASSQDRHPGGETQYF.

The chain is built from TRBV9 and TRBJ2-7, with D tentatively TRBD1 (5 bases). V was cut by 4 bases and J by 0 bases, with 17 bases left in between. CDR3 size: 16 residues. CDR1 is SGDLS, CDR2 YYNGEE, per germline. The CDR3 region has the DNA TGTGCCAGCAGCTCCCGAGCCGACAGAAGCTCCTACGAGCAGTACTTC. It is translated as CASSSRADRSSYEQYF. Based on the CDR3 plus reference TRBV9 and TRBJ2-7, the full variable domain is DSGVTQTPKHLITATGQRVTLRCSPRSGDLSVYWYQQSLDQGLQFLIQYYNGEERAKGNILERFSAQQFPDLHSELNLSSLELGDSALYFCASSSRADRSSYEQYFGPGTRLTVT.

The rearrangement links TRBV15 to TRBJ1-5, with a possible D match to TRBD1 (6 bases). V dropped 5 bases and J dropped 2 bases, with 10 bases sitting between them. The CDR3 contains 14 residues. The germline gives CDR1 LNHNV, CDR2 YYDKDF (reference sequence). In DNA, the CDR3 is TGTGCCACCAGCTCGGGGGGCGGCAATCAGCCCCAGCATTTT. Its protein is CATSSGGGNQPQHF.

The genes are TRBV15 and TRBJ2-3, with 8 bases lining up with TRBD1. CDR1 and CDR2 from the germline V gene are LNHNV and YYDKDF (reference sequence). The V and J ends lost 5 bases and 2 bases, in that order; junction bases with no gene match: 3. The CDR3 is 14 residues long. The CDR3 here is CATSRDRFTDTQYF. The CDR3 bases are TGTGCCACCAGCCGGGACAGGTTCACAGATACGCAGTATTTT. Full variable domain (missing parts from reference TRBV15 and TRBJ2-3): DAMVIQNPRYQVTQFGKPVTLSCSQTLNHNVMYWYQQKSSQAPKLLFHYYDKDFNNEADTPDNFQSRRPNTSFCFLDIRSPGLGDTAMYLCATSRDRFTDTQYFGPGTRLTVL.

CDR3 protein: CASSSGLAGVVGDTQYF. The CDR3 DNA sequence: TGTGCCAGCAGCTCAGGACTAGCGGGAGTAGTAGGAGATACGCAGTATTTT. This chain joins TRBV7-3 and TRBJ2-3, with 13 bases identical to TRBD2. There are 17 residues in the CDR3. Per the germline V gene, CDR1 is SGHTA and CDR2 is FQGTGA. The V segment lost 4 bases and the J segment 5 bases; nucleotides outside the gene matches: 9. Full variable domain (missing parts from reference TRBV7-3 and TRBJ2-3): GAGVSQTPSNKVTEKGKYVELRCDPISGHTALYWYRQSLGQGPEFLIYFQGTGAADDSGLPNDRFFAVRPEGSVSTLKIQRTERGDSAVYLCASSSGLAGVVGDTQYFGPGTRLTVL.

CDR3 loop: CASSLVTSGRFTDTQYF. The CDR3 coding sequence is TGTGCCAGCAGCTTAGTGACTAGCGGGAGGTTCACAGATACGCAGTATTTT. This sequence joins TRBV11-2 and TRBJ2-3; TRBD2 aligns across 13 bases. This CDR3 region has 17 residues. With 1 base clipped from V and 2 bases from J, the junction kept 3 bases outside the gene matches. Germline values: CDR1 SGHAT, CDR2 FQNNGV.

J is TRBJ2-7 and V is TRBV11-3, with 7 bases aligning to TRBD2. Germline CDR1 and CDR2: SGHNT and YENEEA. The CDR3 is 13 residues long. V trimming: 10 bases; J trimming: 1 base; junction bases outside the gene matches: 7. The CDR3, as DNA: TGTGCCACCATGAGCGGGACGTCCTACGAGCAGTACTTC. Encoded protein: CATMSGTSYEQYF. Full variable domain (rest looked up from reference TRBV11-3 and TRBJ2-7): EAGVVQSPRYKIIEKKQPVAFWCNPISGHNTLYWYLQNLGQGPELLIRYENEEAVDDSQLPKDRFSAERLKGVDSTLKIQPAELGDSAVYLCATMSGTSYEQYFGPGTRLTVT.

The chain employs TRBV7-9 and TRBJ2-3, with TRBD1 matching over 7 bases. This CDR3 comprises 16 residues. Germline loops: CDR1 SEHNR, CDR2 FQNEAQ (reference sequence). Unmatched junction bases numbered 8, after V lost 0 bases and J lost 5 bases. The CDR3 region has the DNA TGTGCCAGCAGCTTAGCGGGACAGTTAAGGAGAGATACGCAGTATTTT. Its protein is CASSLAGQLRRDTQYF. The full variable domain, rest sourced from reference TRBV7-9 and TRBJ2-3, is DTGVSQNPRHKITKRGQNVTFRCDPISEHNRLYWYRQTLGQGPEFLTYFQNEAQLEKSRLLSDRFSAERPKGSFSTLEIQRTEQGDSAMYLCASSLAGQLRRDTQYFGPGTRLTVL.

The chain joins TRBV5-4 to TRBJ1-5; 10 bases fit TRBD1. V was clipped by 4 bases and J by 6 bases; unmatched bases: 7. The CDR3 is 15 amino acids. Germline loops: CDR1 SGHNT, CDR2 YYREEE (reference sequence). CDR3 loop: CASSPGTGDFQPQHF. The CDR3 coding sequence is TGTGCCAGCAGCCCCGGGACAGGGGATTTTCAGCCCCAGCATTTT.

This clone was recorded only once. The rearrangement links TRBV7-8 to TRBJ2-1; 7 positions match TRBD2. The CDR3 totals 17 residues. Germline CDR1 and CDR2: SGHVS and FQNEAQ. The V and J ends lost 1 base and 5 bases, in that order; junction bases with no gene match: 11. The CDR3, as DNA: TGTGCCAGCAGCTTAGTATTCTGGGGGGGAGAGGACAATGAGCAGTTCTTC. It encodes CASSLVFWGGEDNEQFF.